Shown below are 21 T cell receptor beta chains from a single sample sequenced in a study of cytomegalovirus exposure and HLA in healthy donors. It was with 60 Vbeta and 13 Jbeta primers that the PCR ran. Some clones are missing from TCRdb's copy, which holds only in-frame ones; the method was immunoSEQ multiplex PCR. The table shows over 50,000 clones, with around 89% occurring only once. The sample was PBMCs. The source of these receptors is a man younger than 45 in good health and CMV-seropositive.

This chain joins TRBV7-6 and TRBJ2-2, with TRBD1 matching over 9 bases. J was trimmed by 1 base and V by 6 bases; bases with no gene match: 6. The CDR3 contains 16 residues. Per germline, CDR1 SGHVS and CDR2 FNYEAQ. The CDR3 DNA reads TGTGCCAGCAGTCTCGTGGGACAGGGGAACACCGGGGAGCTGTTTTTT. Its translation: CASSLVGQGNTGELFF.

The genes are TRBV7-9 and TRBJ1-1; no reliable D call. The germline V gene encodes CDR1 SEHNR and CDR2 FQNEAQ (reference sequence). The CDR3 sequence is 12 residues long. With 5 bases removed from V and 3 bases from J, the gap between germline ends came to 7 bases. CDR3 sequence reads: CASSQRDTEAFF. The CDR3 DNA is TGTGCCAGCAGCCAGCGAGACACTGAAGCTTTCTTT.

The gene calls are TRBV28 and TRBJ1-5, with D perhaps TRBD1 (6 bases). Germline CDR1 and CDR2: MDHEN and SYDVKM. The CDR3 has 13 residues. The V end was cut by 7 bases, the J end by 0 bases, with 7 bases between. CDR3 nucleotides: TGTGCCAGCAAGGGGGATAGCAATCAGCCCCAGCATTTT. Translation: CASKGDSNQPQHF. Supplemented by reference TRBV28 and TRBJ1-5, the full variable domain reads DVKVTQSSRYLVKRTGEKVFLECVQDMDHENMFWYRQDPGLGLRLIYFSYDVKMKEKGDIPEGYSVSREKKERFSLILESASTNQTSMYLCASKGDSNQPQHFGDGTRLSIL.

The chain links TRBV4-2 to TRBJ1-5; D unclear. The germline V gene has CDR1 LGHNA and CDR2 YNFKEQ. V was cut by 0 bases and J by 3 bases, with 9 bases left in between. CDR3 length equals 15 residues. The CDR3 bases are TGTGCCAGCAGCCAAGATCGTCTGGCCAATCAGCCCCAGCATTTT. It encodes CASSQDRLANQPQHF.

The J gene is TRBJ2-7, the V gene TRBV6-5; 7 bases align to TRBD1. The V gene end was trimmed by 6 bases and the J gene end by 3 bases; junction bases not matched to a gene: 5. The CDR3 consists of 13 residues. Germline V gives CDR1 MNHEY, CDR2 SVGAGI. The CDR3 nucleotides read TGTGCCAGCAGGTCTGGACAGGACTACGAGCAGTACTTC. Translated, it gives CASRSGQDYEQYF.

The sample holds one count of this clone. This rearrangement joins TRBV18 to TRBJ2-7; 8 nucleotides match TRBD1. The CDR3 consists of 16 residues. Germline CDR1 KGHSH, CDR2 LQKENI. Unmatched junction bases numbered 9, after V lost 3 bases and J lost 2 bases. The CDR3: CASSPLGQGQTYEQYF. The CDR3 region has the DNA TGTGCCAGCTCACCCCTCGGACAGGGTCAGACCTACGAGCAGTACTTC.

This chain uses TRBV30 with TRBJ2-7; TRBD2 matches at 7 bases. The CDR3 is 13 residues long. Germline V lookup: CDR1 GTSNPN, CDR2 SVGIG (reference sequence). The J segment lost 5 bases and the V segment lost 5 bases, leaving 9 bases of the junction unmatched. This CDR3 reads CAWALGLTDEQYF. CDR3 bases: TGTGCCTGGGCCTTGGGACTAACCGACGAGCAGTACTTC.

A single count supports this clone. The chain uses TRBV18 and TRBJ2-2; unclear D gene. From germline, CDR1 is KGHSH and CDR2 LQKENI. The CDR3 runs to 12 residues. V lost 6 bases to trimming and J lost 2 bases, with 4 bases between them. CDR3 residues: CASSPNTGELFF. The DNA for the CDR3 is TGTGCCAGCTCTCCTAACACCGGGGAGCTGTTTTTT.

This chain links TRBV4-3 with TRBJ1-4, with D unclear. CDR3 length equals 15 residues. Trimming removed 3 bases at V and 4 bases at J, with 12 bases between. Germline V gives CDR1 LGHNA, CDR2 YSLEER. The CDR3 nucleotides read TGCGCCAGCAGCCACGACGACACCAATAATGAAAAACTGTTTTTT. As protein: CASSHDDTNNEKLFF.

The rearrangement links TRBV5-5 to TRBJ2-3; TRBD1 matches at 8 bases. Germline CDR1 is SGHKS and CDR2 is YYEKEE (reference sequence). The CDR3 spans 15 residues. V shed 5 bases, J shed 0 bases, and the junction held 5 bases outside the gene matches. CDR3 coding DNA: TGTGCCAGCAGACCCTACAGGGGGAGCACAGATACGCAGTATTTT. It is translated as CASRPYRGSTDTQYF.

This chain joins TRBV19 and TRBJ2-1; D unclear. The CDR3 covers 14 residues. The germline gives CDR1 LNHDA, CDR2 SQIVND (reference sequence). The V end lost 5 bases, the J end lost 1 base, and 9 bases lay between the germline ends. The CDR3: CASSLAGSYNEQFF. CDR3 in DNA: TGTGCCAGTAGTCTCGCCGGGTCCTACAATGAGCAGTTCTTC.

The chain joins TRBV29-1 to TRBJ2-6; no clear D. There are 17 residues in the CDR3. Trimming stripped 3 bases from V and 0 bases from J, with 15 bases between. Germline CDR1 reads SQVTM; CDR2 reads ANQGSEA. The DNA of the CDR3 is TGCAGCGTTGATAGAATTTCGCCACTCTCTGGGGCCAACGTCCTGACTTTC. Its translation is CSVDRISPLSGANVLTF.

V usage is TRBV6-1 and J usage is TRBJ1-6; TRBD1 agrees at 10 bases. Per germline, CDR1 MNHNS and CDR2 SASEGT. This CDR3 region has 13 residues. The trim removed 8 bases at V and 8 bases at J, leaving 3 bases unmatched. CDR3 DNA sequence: TGTGCCAGCCGGGGACAGGGGTATTCACCCCTCCACTTT. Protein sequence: CASRGQGYSPLHF.

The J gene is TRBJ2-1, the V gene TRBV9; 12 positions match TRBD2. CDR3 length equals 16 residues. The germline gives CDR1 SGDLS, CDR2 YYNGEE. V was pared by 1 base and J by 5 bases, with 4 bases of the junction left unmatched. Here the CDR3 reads CASSVQLAGGHNEQFF. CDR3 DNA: TGTGCCAGCAGCGTACAACTAGCGGGAGGTCACAATGAGCAGTTCTTC.

The CDR3 region is CARAGVEYTEAFF. The CDR3 DNA reads TGTGCCAGAGCCGGGGTAGAGTACACTGAAGCTTTCTTT. The rearrangement links TRBV28 to TRBJ1-1, with D hard to call. With 9 bases removed from V and 3 bases from J, the gap between germline ends came to 14 bases. Germline V gene data show CDR1 as MDHEN and CDR2 as SYDVKM. The CDR3 contains 13 residues.

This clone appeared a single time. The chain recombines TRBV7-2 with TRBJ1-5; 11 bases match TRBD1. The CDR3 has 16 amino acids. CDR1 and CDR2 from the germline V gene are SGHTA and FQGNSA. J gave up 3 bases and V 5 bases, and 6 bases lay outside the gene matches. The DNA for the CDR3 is TGTGCCAGCAGCCTCGGACAGGGGGCTTACAATCAGCCCCAGCATTTT. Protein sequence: CASSLGQGAYNQPQHF. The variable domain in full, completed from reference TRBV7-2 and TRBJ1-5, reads GAGVSQSPSNKVTEKGKDVELRCDPISGHTALYWYRQSLGQGLEFLIYFQGNSAPDKSGLPSDRFSAERTGGSVSTLTIQRTQQEDSAVYLCASSLGQGAYNQPQHFGDGTRLSIL.

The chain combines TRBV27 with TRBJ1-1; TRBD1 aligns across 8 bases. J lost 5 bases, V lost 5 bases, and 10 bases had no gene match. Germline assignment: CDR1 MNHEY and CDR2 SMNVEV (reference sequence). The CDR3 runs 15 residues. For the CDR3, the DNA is TGTGCCAGCAGTACCCTGGACAGGGAAAGAACTGAAGCTTTCTTT. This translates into CASSTLDRERTEAFF.

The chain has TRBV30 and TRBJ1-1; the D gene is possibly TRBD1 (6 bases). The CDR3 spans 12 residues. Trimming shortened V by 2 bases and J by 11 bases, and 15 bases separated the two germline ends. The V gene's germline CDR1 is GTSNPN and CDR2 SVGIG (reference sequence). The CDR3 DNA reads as TGTGCCTGGAGTCCCTCAGGGGCAACCGCTTTCTTT. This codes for CAWSPSGATAFF.

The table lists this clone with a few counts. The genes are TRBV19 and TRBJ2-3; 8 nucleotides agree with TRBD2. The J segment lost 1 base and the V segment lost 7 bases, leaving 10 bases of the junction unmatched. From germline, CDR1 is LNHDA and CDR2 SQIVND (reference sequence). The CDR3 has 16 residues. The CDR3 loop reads CASTHPGGARTDTQYF. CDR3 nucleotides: TGTGCCAGTACTCACCCGGGGGGGGCTCGCACAGATACGCAGTATTTT.

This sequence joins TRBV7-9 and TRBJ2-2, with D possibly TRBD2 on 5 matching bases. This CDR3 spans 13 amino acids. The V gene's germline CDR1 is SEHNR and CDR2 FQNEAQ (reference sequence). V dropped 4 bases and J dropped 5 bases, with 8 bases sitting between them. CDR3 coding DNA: TGTGCCAGCAGCTCCCGGGGAACCGGGGAGCTGTTTTTT. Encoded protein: CASSSRGTGELFF. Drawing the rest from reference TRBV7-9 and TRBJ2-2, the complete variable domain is DTGVSQNPRHKITKRGQNVTFRCDPISEHNRLYWYRQTLGQGPEFLTYFQNEAQLEKSRLLSDRFSAERPKGSFSTLEIQRTEQGDSAMYLCASSSRGTGELFFGEGSRLTVL.

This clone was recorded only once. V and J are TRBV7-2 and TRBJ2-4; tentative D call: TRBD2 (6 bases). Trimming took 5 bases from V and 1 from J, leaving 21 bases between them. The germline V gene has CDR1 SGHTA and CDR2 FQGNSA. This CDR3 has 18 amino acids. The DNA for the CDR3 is TGTGCCAGCAGCCCTACAATCGCGGGGCTCGGGGCCAAAAACATTCAGTACTTC. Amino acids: CASSPTIAGLGAKNIQYF.